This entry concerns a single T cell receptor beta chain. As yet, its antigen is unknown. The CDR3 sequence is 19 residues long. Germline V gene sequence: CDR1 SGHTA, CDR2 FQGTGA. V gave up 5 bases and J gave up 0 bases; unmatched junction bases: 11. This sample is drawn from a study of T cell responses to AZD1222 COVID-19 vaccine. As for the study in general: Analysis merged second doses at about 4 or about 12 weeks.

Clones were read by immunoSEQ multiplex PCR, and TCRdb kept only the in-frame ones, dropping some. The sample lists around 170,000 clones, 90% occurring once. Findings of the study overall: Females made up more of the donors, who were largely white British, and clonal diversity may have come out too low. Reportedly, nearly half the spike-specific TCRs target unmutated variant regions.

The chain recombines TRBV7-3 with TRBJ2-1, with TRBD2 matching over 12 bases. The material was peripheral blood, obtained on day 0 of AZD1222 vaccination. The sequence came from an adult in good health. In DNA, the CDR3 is TGTGCCAGCAGCCCCCGGACTAGCGGGGTGGAGAGCTCCTACAATGAGCAGTTCTTC. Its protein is CASSPRTSGVESSYNEQFF.